The 11 T cell receptor beta chains presented below share a single source sample, sequenced in a study of shared clonotypes between healthy human individuals. The table came from immunoSEQ multiplex PCR; TCRdb's copy has only in-frame clones and leaves some out. The sample lists fewer than 350,000 clones, 80% to 90% occurring once. The sequenced sample was memory CD8+ T cells sorted from blood. Subset in this sample: CD45RO+ cells pooled with CCR7-negative TemRA cells. Receptors were obtained from a young man in good health.

This clone has at least ten counts. The chain links TRBV11-2 to TRBJ2-1, with 8 positions matching TRBD1. CDR1 SGHAT and CDR2 FQNNGV come from the germline V gene. J lost 6 bases, V lost 1 base, and 5 bases had no gene match. The CDR3 is 15 residues long. The CDR3 is CASSLAPGTGNEQFF. CDR3 bases: TGTGCCAGCAGCTTAGCCCCCGGGACAGGCAATGAGCAGTTCTTC.

The chain links TRBV7-8 to TRBJ2-7; no clear D gene. The V end lost 5 bases, the J end lost 1 base, and 18 bases lay between the germline ends. CDR1 is SGHVS and CDR2 is FQNEAQ in the germline V gene. The CDR3 sequence is 16 residues long. CDR3 sequence reads: CASSRQSAVESYEQYF. CDR3 DNA sequence: TGTGCCAGCAGCCGCCAGTCTGCGGTCGAATCCTACGAGCAGTACTTC.

The chain employs TRBV6-5 and TRBJ2-1; 11 bases are shared with TRBD2. The CDR3 length is 16 residues. Germline values: CDR1 MNHEY, CDR2 SVGAGI. The trim removed 2 bases at V and 4 bases at J, leaving 4 bases unmatched. CDR3 DNA sequence: TGTGCCAGCAGTTACCTTAGCGGGGGGGAATACAATGAGCAGTTCTTC. Protein: CASSYLSGGEYNEQFF.

This rearrangement joins TRBV27 to TRBJ2-1, with 10 bases matching TRBD1. V lost 1 base to trimming and J lost 4 bases; unmatched junction nucleotides: 7. From germline, CDR1 is MNHEY and CDR2 SMNVEV (reference sequence). This CDR3 is 17 amino acids long. The CDR3 region is CASSLWPDRGTYNEQFF. CDR3 sequence (DNA): TGTGCCAGCAGTTTATGGCCGGACAGGGGGACTTACAATGAGCAGTTCTTC.

The chain uses TRBV29-1 and TRBJ1-1; 7 bases fit TRBD1. V lost 6 bases, J lost 6 bases, and 4 bases stayed unmatched. Germline loops: CDR1 SQVTM, CDR2 ANQGSEA. This CDR3 has 11 amino acids. The CDR3 here is CSVFRGAEAFF. The CDR3 DNA is TGCAGCGTCTTCAGGGGGGCTGAAGCTTTCTTT.

This chain links TRBV29-1 with TRBJ2-7; D perhaps matches TRBD2 (6 bases). The CDR3 contains 13 residues. In germline, CDR1 is SQVTM, CDR2 ANQGSEA. V was clipped by 5 bases and J by 6 bases, with 17 bases between them. The CDR3 region has the DNA TGCAGCGTTCTGAGGGACTCCTCAGTCGAGCAGTACTTC. Its protein product is CSVLRDSSVEQYF.

This chain uses TRBV4-3 with TRBJ2-7; a possible D gene is TRBD1 (6 bases). Per germline, CDR1 LGHNA and CDR2 YSLEER. The CDR3 sequence is 17 residues long. Trimming took 0 bases from V and 4 from J, leaving 19 bases between them. CDR3 nucleotides: TGCGCCAGCAGCCAAGATTACTGGGAAGGGGGTCCATACGAGCAGTACTTC. Protein: CASSQDYWEGGPYEQYF.

This chain connects TRBV21-1 to TRBJ2-3; the table's TRBD1 call for D was not verified on the DNA. TRBV21-1 is a pseudogene locus. The CDR3 is 16 residues long. DNA for the CDR3: TGTGCCAGCAGCAGAAGACAGGGGTCCTCCACAGATACGCAGTATTTT. Its translation: CASSRRQGSSTDTQYF.

In its sample, this clone was seen a few times. The chain couples TRBV28 to TRBJ1-1; 10 bases line up with TRBD1. After removal of 11 bases from V and 5 bases from J, the junction contained 29 bases not matched to a gene. Germline CDR1 and CDR2: MDHEN and SYDVKM. CDR3 length: 20 residues. CDR3 nucleotide sequence: TGTGCCCTCCAACCCCCCTCCGGGACAGGGGCTAAAGGTGGAGGGACTGAAGCTTTCTTT. This translates into CALQPPSGTGAKGGGTEAFF. The full variable domain, rest sourced from reference TRBV28 and TRBJ1-1, is DVKVTQSSRYLVKRTGEKVFLECVQDMDHENMFWYRQDPGLGLRLIYFSYDVKMKEKGDIPEGYSVSREKKERFSLILESASTNQTSMYLCALQPPSGTGAKGGGTEAFFGQGTRLTVV.

This clone was counted a single time. The chain links TRBV27 to TRBJ2-1; TRBD2 matches at 8 bases. CDR3 length: 15 amino acids. The V gene's germline CDR1 is MNHEY and CDR2 SMNVEV (reference sequence). The junction had 4 bases not matched to a gene; V was cut back by 4 bases and J by 2 bases. Here the CDR3 reads CASSYNSGTYNEQFF. In nucleotides, the CDR3 is TGTGCCAGCAGTTATAATAGCGGGACCTACAATGAGCAGTTCTTC.

This clone appeared a single time. The rearrangement joins TRBV6-1 to TRBJ1-1, with 7 nucleotides matching TRBD1. Losses at the gene ends were 3 bases for V and 1 base for J; bases not matched to a gene: 2. Germline CDR1 is MNHNS and CDR2 is SASEGT. The length of the CDR3 is 14 residues. CDR3 nucleotides: TGTGCCAGCAGTGACGGACAGGCGAACACTGAAGCTTTCTTT. This translates into CASSDGQANTEAFF.